The source of this T cell receptor beta chain is a study of shared clonotypes between healthy human individuals (dated by TCRdb to 2018 to 2021). Regarding the complete study: A couple of women and a few men aged 18 to 49 years were included in the cohort. For each donor, three plates each were used for CD4 naive and CD4 memory, two plates were used for CD8 naive, and one plate was used for CD8 memory. To estimate repertoire size and how much clonotype sharing occurs between individuals, the study deeply sequenced the blood TCR repertoires of roughly 5 healthy adults. Different laboratories and diverse techniques were used to prepare libraries and sequence TCR repertoires, to increase sequencing depth and limit assay-specific biases. Between about 0.8 and 9 billion PBMCs per donor were obtained by leukapheresis.

Using the deep immunoSEQ assay, multiplex PCR amplified TCR CDR3 regions from genomic DNA. Extracted genomic DNA from each cell subset was spread evenly across all wells of several immunoSEQ 96-well plates, with each plate serving as a replicate. For sorted subsets, roughly 190 ng of genomic DNA, equivalent to tens of thousands of T cell genomes, went into each replicate PCR. The purified libraries were quantified using a Qubit 3.0 fluorometer, sized with a Bioanalyzer 2100, and then quantified again using the KAPA Library Quantification kit. Every immunoSEQ 96-well plate was sequenced on a separate single-read 150-cycle Illumina NextSeq 550 flow cell. On the authors' methods: Because the immunoSEQ output held only junctional sequences and lacked quality scores, the filtering could not match the filtering applied to full-length reads. Sequences were annotated with PyIR, a Python wrapper for IgBLAST v1.9, and V/J genes and CDR3 were assigned using IMGT germline references. Any read was removed if the V/J assignment was weak (E-value above 1e-6), the CDR3 was missing, or the read contained stop codons, out-of-frame junctions, or ambiguous translated residues. V3J clonotypes were defined as sequences sharing an identical inferred V gene, J gene, and CDR3 amino acid sequence. Percentage overlap between repertoires was calculated by dividing the number of shared unique clonotypes by the size of the smaller repertoire. Richness of each repertoire was evaluated using RTK rarefaction, the Chao1 estimator, and Recon v2.1 estimates of unobserved clonotypes. Generation probabilities for all TCRbeta clonotypes obtained by the gDNA method from a few donors were computed using OLGA. The clones in this table, taken by TCRdb from immuneACCESS, are in-frame only. Not every clone is retained; where verified, under half of the shortfall comes from an unresolved V gene, and the cause of the rest is unknown. V and J calls and clone size are as listed in that table; D and trimming were resolved from the DNA. Counted in this sample were 1.4 million or so clones; just under 99% of them appeared once. The ten largest clonotypes hold approximately 0.4% of the sample.

Healthy HIV-negative adults with no recently reported acute infections or vaccinations were included as donors. All donors were Caucasian adults living in Nashville, Tennessee, USA. CD4+ T cells were enriched by magnetic negative selection, after which naive cells were positively selected on CD45RA and the negative fraction was taken as the memory subset. Blood was obtained by leukapheresis, after which PBMCs were separated by Ficoll-Histopaque density gradient centrifugation and cryopreserved in liquid nitrogen vapor phase. Analytical flow cytometry was used to check the purity and quantity of every magnetically sorted T cell population. Genomic DNA was isolated from each sorted fraction and quantified by UV absorbance on a Nanodrop 2000c. As concerns this clone: What antigen it recognizes has not been identified. Base qualities are missing; no much larger clone stands one base away.

Study-level results and caveats: Pairwise subsampling indicated that sequencing depth was expected to affect the degree of clonotype sharing among donors. Because the study included only a small number of donors, the genetic and exposure-history diversity represented was limited. Higher generation probabilities were observed for clonotypes shared by all four sorted-subset donors than for non-shared clonotypes. Sampling was restricted to blood, and TCR repertoires in tissue are likely to differ from TCR repertoires in blood. Across a handful of donors, 4.5% to 6.5% of naive CD4, roughly 3.3% of naive CD8, around 2.5% of memory CD4, and roughly 0.41% of memory CD8 clonotypes were shared. Estimated clonotype richness was generally larger for naive than for memory subsets. Incomplete sequencing was indicated by rarefaction of sorted-subset datasets, despite the large sequencing depth.

Sequenced material: naive CD4+ T cells sorted from blood. The cell subset or site label corresponds to: CD45RA+ positively selected. This receptor was identified in a man aged 25-40 years in good health.

The CDR3: CASSRDEATGTNVLTF. The bases read TGTGCCAGCAGCCGGGACGAGGCCACCGGGACCAACGTCCTGACTTTC. The chain is assembled from TRBV4-2 and TRBJ2-6; the D segment is perhaps TRBD1 or TRBD2, each sharing 5 matched bases. The V end loses 4 bases and the J end loses 8 bases, and a stretch of 18 bases separates them. Via the germline V gene, CDR1 is LGHNA and CDR2 YNFKEQ. Spanning cysteine to phenylalanine, the CDR3 consists of 16 amino acids. Kept here is only the CDR3 DNA, which spans 48 bases and is read in frame from base 1.